This note documents a single TCR beta chain sequence. Its antigen is unknown. Presence of unique molecular identifiers characterized the TCR beta cDNA libraries. T cells numbering roughly 0.9 to 10 million yielded cDNA molecules that totaled roughly 0.5 million. TCRdb processed the PCR reads anew with MiXCR; each CDR3 protein has one entry. Of 430,000 or so distinct CDR3 sequences in the sample, about 39% are singletons; the top ten hold 7.6%. This sample was included in a study of post-analysis software for immune sequencing data. Study background: As for disease course, relapsing-remitting, secondary progressive and progressive-relapsing multiple sclerosis were all included. Overall study results and limits: For normalized Chao1 diversity, multiple sclerosis patients scored significantly lower than controls did. In patients, about five TRBV segments were more frequent than in controls, with TRBV5-6, TRBV5-1 and TRBV20-1 among them.

CDR3 size: 11 residues. The germline gives CDR1 DFQATT, CDR2 SNEGSKA (reference sequence). The ends were cut back, 1 base at V and 3 bases at J, with 4 bases in the middle. The clonotype originates from a girl aged 2 to 9 with multiple sclerosis. The chain joins TRBV20-1 to TRBJ2-7; D not certain. The material sequenced was blood. The CDR3 DNA sequence: TGCAGTGCTAGAGCAATCTACGAGCAGTACTTC. Residues: CSARAIYEQYF.